These 6 T cell receptor beta chains share one sample of origin, sequenced in a study of blood T cell repertoires in COVID-19. Repertoires were generated with immunoSEQ multiplex PCR, while TCRdb's copy carries only in-frame clones and drops some. The sample has about 130,000 clones, approximately 85% seen once. The sequenced material came from peripheral blood. These receptors were obtained from a woman older than 75 with COVID-19, enrolled during active disease.

V gene TRBV13 combines with J gene TRBJ2-7; 9 bases line up with TRBD1. Germline lookup yields CDR1 PRHDT and CDR2 FYEKMQ (reference sequence). CDR3 length: 14 residues. Unmatched junction bases numbered 4, after V lost 3 bases and J lost 4 bases. In DNA form, the CDR3 reads TGTGCCAGCAGCTTTCAACAGGGGGCGTACGAGCAGTACTTC. Protein: CASSFQQGAYEQYF.

The V gene is TRBV28, the J gene TRBJ1-5; 7 bases line up with TRBD1. The CDR3 covers 13 residues. Per the germline V gene, CDR1 is MDHEN and CDR2 is SYDVKM. V shed 6 bases, J shed 4 bases, and the junction held 3 bases outside the gene matches. The chain's CDR3 is CASSGTANQPQHF. CDR3 DNA sequence: TGTGCCAGCAGCGGGACAGCGAATCAGCCCCAGCATTTT.

The V and J genes are TRBV6-1 and TRBJ1-1; tentatively, D is TRBD1 (5 bases). The CDR3 has 14 amino acids. With 1 base removed from V and 7 bases from J, the gap between germline ends came to 13 bases. The germline CDR1 and CDR2 sequences are MNHNS and SASEGT. The CDR3 region has the DNA TGTGCCAGCAGTGAAGTTCGGGGGAAAGGTGAAGCTTTCTTT. Translating gives CASSEVRGKGEAFF.

This chain uses TRBV11-1 with TRBJ2-7; D possibly corresponds to TRBD1 (6 bases). CDR1 is SGHAT and CDR2 is FQDESV in the germline V gene (reference sequence). The CDR3 runs to 12 residues. Trimming removed 5 bases from V and 5 bases from J, with 10 bases in between. The CDR3 sequence is CASSHTGNEQYF. CDR3 nucleotide sequence: TGTGCCAGCAGCCATACAGGGAACGAGCAGTACTTC.

This sequence joins TRBV6-2 or TRBV6-3 and TRBJ1-2; a possible D gene is TRBD1 (6 bases). Germline-derived CDR1 and CDR2 are MNHEY and SVGEGT. This CDR3 has 14 residues. V was clipped by 5 bases and J by 4 bases, with 14 bases between them. The CDR3 sequence: CASSLGATGYGYTF. The CDR3 region has the DNA TGTGCCAGCAGTCTAGGGGCGACAGGCTATGGCTACACCTTC.

This clone was recorded only once. V and J are TRBV28 and TRBJ1-5, with D possibly being TRBD1 (6 bases). V gave up 6 bases and J gave up 5 bases, with 14 bases separating them. The germline V gene has CDR1 MDHEN and CDR2 SYDVKM. The CDR3 runs 14 residues. The CDR3 region has the DNA TGTGCCAGCAGCCCCACAGGGACCCATCAGCCCCAGCATTTT. This codes for CASSPTGTHQPQHF.